Given below is one TCR beta chain in context. This entry is derived from a study of PD-1 and CTLA-4 blockade in melanoma. Trimming removed 2 bases from V and 3 bases from J; junction bases left unmatched: 4. This CDR3 has 15 amino acids. Germline lookup yields CDR1 SEHNR and CDR2 FQNEAQ (reference sequence). Some clones are missing from TCRdb's copy, which holds only in-frame ones; the method was immunoSEQ multiplex PCR. The table shows approximately 33,000 clones, with under 95% occurring only once. The J gene is TRBJ2-3, the V gene TRBV7-9; TRBD1 aligns across 8 bases. Sequencing was performed on CD8+ T cells from peripheral blood, taken from a patient given anti-PD-1 treatment. This TCR was recovered from a human donor with melanoma. The CDR3 here is CASSLPRQGTDTQYF. The CDR3 DNA sequence: TGTGCCAGCAGCTTACCGAGACAGGGGACAGATACGCAGTATTTT. Full variable domain (rest looked up from reference TRBV7-9 and TRBJ2-3): DTGVSQNPRHKITKRGQNVTFRCDPISEHNRLYWYRQTLGQGPEFLTYFQNEAQLEKSRLLSDRFSAERPKGSFSTLEIQRTEQGDSAMYLCASSLPRQGTDTQYFGPGTRLTVL.